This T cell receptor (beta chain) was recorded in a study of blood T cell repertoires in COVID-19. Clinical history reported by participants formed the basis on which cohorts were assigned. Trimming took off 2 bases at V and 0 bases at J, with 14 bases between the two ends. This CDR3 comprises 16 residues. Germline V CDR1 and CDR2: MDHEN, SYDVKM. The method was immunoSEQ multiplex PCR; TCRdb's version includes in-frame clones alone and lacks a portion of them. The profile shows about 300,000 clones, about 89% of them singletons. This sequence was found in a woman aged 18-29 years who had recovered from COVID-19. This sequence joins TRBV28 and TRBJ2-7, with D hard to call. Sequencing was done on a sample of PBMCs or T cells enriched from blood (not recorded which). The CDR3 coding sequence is TGTGCCAGCAGTTTAGGCGGATTCCCGAGCTCCTACGAGCAGTACTTC. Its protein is CASSLGGFPSSYEQYF.